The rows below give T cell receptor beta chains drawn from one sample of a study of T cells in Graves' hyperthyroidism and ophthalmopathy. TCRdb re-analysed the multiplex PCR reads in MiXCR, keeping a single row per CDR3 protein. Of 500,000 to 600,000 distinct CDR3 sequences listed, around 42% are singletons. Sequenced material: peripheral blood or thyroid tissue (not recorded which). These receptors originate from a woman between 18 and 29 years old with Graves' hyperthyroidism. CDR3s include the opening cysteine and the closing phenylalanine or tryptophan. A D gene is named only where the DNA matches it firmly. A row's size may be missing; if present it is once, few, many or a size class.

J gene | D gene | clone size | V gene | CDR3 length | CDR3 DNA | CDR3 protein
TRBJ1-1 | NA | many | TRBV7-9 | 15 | TGTGCCAGCAGCTTGCAGACAGGCCTTACGACTGAAGCTTTCTTT | CASSLQTGLTTEAFF
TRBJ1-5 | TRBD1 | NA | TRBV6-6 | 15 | TGTGCCAGCAGTGTCGGGAGGGACAGCCATCAGCCCCAGCATTTT | CASSVGRDSHQPQHF
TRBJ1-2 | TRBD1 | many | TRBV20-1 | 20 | TGCAGTGCTAGAGTCAGGGGATCGGACAGGGGGCGCCCTCTGAACTATGGCTACACCTTC | CSARVRGSDRGRPLNYGYTF
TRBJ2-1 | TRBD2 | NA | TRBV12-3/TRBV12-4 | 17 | TGTGCCACCTCAAGACCTTCTGAAGGCGGGAGGTACAATGAGCAGTTCTTC | CATSRPSEGGRYNEQFF
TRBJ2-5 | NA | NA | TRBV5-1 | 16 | TGCGCCAGCAGCTGGAGGGGGCGCGTCGCCCAAGAGACCCAGTACTTC | CASSWRGRVAQETQYF
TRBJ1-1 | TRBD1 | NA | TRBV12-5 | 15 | TGTGCTAGTGGTTTTACGACAGGGCAATGGACTGAAGCTTTCTTT | CASGFTTGQWTEAFF
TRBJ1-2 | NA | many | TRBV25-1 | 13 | TGTGCCAGCAGTGTGGTGTCTAACTATGGCTACACCTTC | CASSVVSNYGYTF
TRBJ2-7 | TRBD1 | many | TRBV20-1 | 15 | TGCAGTGCTAGACCTTGGACAGGGAGCTCCTACGAGCAGTACTTC | CSARPWTGSSYEQYF
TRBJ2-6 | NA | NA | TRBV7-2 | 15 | TGTGCCAGCAGCGGGGGACACTCTGGGGCCATCGTCCTGACTTTC | CASSGGHSGAIVLTF
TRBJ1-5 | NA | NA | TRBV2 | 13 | TGTGCCAGCAGTGTGGGGTTAGAACAGCCCCAGCATTTT | CASSVGLEQPQHF
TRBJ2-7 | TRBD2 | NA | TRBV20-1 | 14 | TGCAGTGCTAGTCGGACTAGCCATTTCTACGAGCAGTACTTC | CSASRTSHFYEQYF
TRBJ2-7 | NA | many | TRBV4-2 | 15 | TGTGCCAGCAGCCAAGACCCGGGTAAACCCTACGAGCAGTACTTC | CASSQDPGKPYEQYF
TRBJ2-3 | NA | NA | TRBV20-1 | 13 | TGCAGTGCTACCACAGGGCCACAGGATACGCAGTATTTT | CSATTGPQDTQYF
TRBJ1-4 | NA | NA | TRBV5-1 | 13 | TGCGCCAGCAGCTCACCACGGGCCGAAAAACTGTTTTTT | CASSSPRAEKLFF
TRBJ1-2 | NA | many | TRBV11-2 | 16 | TGTGCCAGCAGACCAGTCGTTGGGGGGCGCGGATATGGCTACACCTTC | CASRPVVGGRGYGYTF
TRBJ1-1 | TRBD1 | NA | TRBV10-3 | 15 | TGTGCCATCAGCGAGAGACAGGGCACGAACACTGAAGCTTTCTTT | CAISERQGTNTEAFF
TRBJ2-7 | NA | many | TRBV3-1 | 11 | TGTGCCAGCAGCCGATTCCACGAGCAGTACTTC | CASSRFHEQYF
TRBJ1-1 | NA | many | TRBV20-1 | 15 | TGCAGTGCTAGAGTGCCGGACGGTATGAACACTGAAGCTTTCTTT | CSARVPDGMNTEAFF
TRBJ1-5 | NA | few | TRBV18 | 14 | TGTGCCAGCTCCAAAGGGTTTGGCAATCAGCCCCAGCATTTT | CASSKGFGNQPQHF
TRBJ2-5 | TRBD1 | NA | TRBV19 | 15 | TGTGCCAGTAGTATTGGGACAGGGGGCGTTCAGCCCCAGTACTTC | CASSIGTGGVQPQYF
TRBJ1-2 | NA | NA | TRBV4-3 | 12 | TGCGCCAGCAGCCAAGGGGCTAGCGGCTACACCTTC | CASSQGASGYTF
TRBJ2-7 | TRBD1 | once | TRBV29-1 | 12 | TGCAGCGTTGAGGACAGGGTGCACGAGCAGTACTTC | CSVEDRVHEQYF
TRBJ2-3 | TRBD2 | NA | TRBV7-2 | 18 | TGTGCCAGCAGACCGGGACTAGCGGGAGGAGGTCGCACAGATACGCAGTATTTT | CASRPGLAGGGRTDTQYF
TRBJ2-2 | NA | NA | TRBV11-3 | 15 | TGTGCCAGCAGCCTATCCGGGACTGCAACCGGGGAGCTGTTTTTT | CASSLSGTATGELFF
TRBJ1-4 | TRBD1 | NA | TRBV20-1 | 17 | TGCAGTGCTACCGGGACAGGGGAGGGCGACGGCGGTGAAAAACTGTTTTTT | CSATGTGEGDGGEKLFF
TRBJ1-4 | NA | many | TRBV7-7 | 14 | TGTGCTAGCAGCTTGAGACAGGAACCGCTCAAACTGTTTTTT | CASSLRQEPLKLFF
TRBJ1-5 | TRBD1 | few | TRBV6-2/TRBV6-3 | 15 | TGTGCCAGCAGTTCAAGACAGGGCCGTAATCAGCCCCAGCATTTT | CASSSRQGRNQPQHF
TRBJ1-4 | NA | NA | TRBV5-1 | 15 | TGCGCCAGCGGAGGGGGAGGACGGAGTAATGAAAAACTGTTTTTT | CASGGGGRSNEKLFF
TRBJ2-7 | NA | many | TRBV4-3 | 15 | TGCGCCAGCAGCCAAGCGGCGGGTCACTCCTACGAGCAGTACTTC | CASSQAAGHSYEQYF
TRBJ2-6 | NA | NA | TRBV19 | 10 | TGTGCCAGTAGTAGGGGAGGCGGGACTTTC | CASSRGGGTF
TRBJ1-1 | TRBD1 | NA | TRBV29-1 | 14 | TGCAGCGTTGTCCGGGACAGGGACGAACTCGAAGCTTTCTTT | CSVVRDRDELEAFF
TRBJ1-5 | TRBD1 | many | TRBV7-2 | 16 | TGTGCCAGCAGCTTAGCGGGACAGTATAGCAATCAGCCCCAGCATTTT | CASSLAGQYSNQPQHF
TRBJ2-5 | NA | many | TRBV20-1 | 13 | TGCAGTGCTAGCTCGGCAATCAAGGAGACCCAGTACTTC | CSASSAIKETQYF
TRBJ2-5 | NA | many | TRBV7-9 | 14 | TGTGCCAGCAGCTTAGTTTTCAGCCAAGAGACCCAGTACTTC | CASSLVFSQETQYF
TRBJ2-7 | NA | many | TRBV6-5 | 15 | TGTGCCAGCAGTTCCGTGTCTAGCGTCACCTACGAGCAGTACTTC | CASSSVSSVTYEQYF
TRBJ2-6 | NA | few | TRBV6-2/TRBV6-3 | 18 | TGTGCCAGCTCACTGATACAGGGACCCTTCTCTGGGGCCAACGTCCTGACTTTC | CASSLIQGPFSGANVLTF
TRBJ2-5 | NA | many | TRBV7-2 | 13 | TGTGCCAGCAGTCGCGGTCGGACGGAGACCCAGTACTTC | CASSRGRTETQYF
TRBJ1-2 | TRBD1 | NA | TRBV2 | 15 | TGTGCCAGCAGTGAAGGGTGGGACAGGGGGGATGGCTACACCTTC | CASSEGWDRGDGYTF
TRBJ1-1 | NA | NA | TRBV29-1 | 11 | TGCAGCAGTTTAGGGGAAACTGAAGCTTTCTTT | CSSLGETEAFF
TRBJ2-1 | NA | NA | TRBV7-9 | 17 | TGTGCCAGCAGCCCCACCGAACAGGTTCGAGGGTACAATGAGCAGTTCTTC | CASSPTEQVRGYNEQFF
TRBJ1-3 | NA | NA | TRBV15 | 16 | TGTGCCACCAGCACCCGGGACACGGCTTCTGGAAACACCATATATTTT | CATSTRDTASGNTIYF
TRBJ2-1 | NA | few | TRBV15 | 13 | TGTGCCACCAGCTTAGGGCCGGGAACTGAGCAGTTCTTC | CATSLGPGTEQFF
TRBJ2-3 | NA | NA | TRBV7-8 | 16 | TGCGCCAGCAGCCAAGCCCTAGGGGGTGGCACAGATACGCAGTATTTT | CASSQALGGGTDTQYF
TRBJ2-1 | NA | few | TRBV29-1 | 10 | TGCAGCGCAACCTACAATGAGCAGTTCTTC | CSATYNEQFF
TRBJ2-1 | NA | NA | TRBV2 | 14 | TGTGCCAGCATGCGTCTCGGCGGCATGGATGAGCAGTTCTTC | CASMRLGGMDEQFF